This T cell receptor beta chain was recovered during a study of T cell responses to AZD1222 COVID-19 vaccine. Per the germline V gene, CDR1 is MNHEY and CDR2 is SVGAGI. CDR3 size: 15 residues. V trimming: 2 bases; J trimming: 7 bases; junction bases outside the gene matches: 4. Method: immunoSEQ multiplex PCR; TCRdb's copy keeps in-frame clones and lacks some. This sample has around 100,000 clones, with 84% found just once. The V gene is TRBV6-5, the J gene TRBJ2-2; 10 bases are a match to TRBD2. This sequence was found in an adult in good health. The source was peripheral blood, collected on day 0 of AZD1222 vaccination. CDR3 residues: CASSYEAGGVGELFF. The CDR3 nucleotides read TGTGCCAGCAGTTACGAAGCGGGAGGGGTCGGGGAGCTGTTTTTT.